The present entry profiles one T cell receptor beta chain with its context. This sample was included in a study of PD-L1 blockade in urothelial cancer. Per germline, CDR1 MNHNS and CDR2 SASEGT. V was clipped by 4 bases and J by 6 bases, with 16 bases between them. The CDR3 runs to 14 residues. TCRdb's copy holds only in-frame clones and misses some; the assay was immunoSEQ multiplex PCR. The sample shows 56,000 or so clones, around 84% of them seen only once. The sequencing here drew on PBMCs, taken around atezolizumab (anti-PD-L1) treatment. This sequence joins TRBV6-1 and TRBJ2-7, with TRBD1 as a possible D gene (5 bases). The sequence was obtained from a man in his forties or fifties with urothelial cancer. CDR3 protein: CASSGQQKVLEQYF. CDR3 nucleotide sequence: TGTGCCAGCAGTGGACAGCAAAAAGTCCTCGAGCAGTACTTC.